The T cell receptor beta chain under discussion was sequenced for a study of cytotoxic CD8 clonotypes in ibrutinib-treated CLL. Trimming removed 1 base from V and 6 bases from J, with 20 bases in between. The length of the CDR3 is 17 residues. Germline CDR1 and CDR2: SGHTA and FQGNSA. Assay: immunoSEQ multiplex PCR; the TCRdb copy retains only in-frame clones and omits some. The profile shows about 140,000 clones, 75% to 85% of them singletons. The input for sequencing was PBMCs, taken after 36 months of ibrutinib treatment. The rearrangement links TRBV7-2 to TRBJ2-3; possibly TRBD2 for D (7 bases). This TCR was sampled from a human donor with chronic lymphocytic leukemia. CDR3 sequence reads: CASSLVWGGPATDTQYF. CDR3 sequence (DNA): TGTGCCAGCAGCTTAGTTTGGGGGGGCCCTGCCACGGATACGCAGTATTTT.